This T cell receptor beta chain derives from a study of post-analysis software for immune sequencing data. This clonotype was counted a few times. Each TCR beta cDNA library carried unique molecular identifiers. TCRdb re-called the PCR reads through MiXCR, storing one row per CDR3 protein. The sample carries approximately 260,000 distinct CDR3 sequences, about 40% recorded once. Input material: blood. The receptor comes from a girl aged 5-17 years with multiple sclerosis.

CDR3 amino acids: CASSSMGGSGRHTGELFF. Here the CDR3 DNA reads TGCGCCAGCAGCTCGATGGGGGGTAGCGGGAGACACACCGGGGAGCTGTTTTTT. V and J are TRBV5-1 and TRBJ2-2; 9 bases agree with TRBD2. This CDR3 region has 18 residues. The V segment lost 3 bases and the J segment 3 bases; nucleotides outside the gene matches: 12. CDR1 SGHRS and CDR2 YFSETQ come from the germline V gene.